This T cell receptor (beta chain) was sequenced for a study of T cells in Graves' hyperthyroidism and ophthalmopathy. Germline CDR1 is SNHLY and CDR2 is FYNNEI. V was trimmed by 10 bases and J by 8 bases, leaving 20 bases between them. The length of the CDR3 is 13 residues. What was amplified from RNA transcripts were TCR beta CDR3 regions. Primed by the HTBI set, a first-round RT-PCR was run on the TCR CDR3. Using its own MiXCR run on the multiplex PCR reads, TCRdb lists one record per CDR3 protein. This repertoire shows 500,000 to 750,000 distinct CDR3 sequences, about 45% found once; its top ten account for roughly 7.7%. This clonotype has a handful of counts. Its antigen is undetermined. Overall study findings and caveats: Through a model of 13 V-J features, ophthalmopathy was separated from stable hyperthyroidism. Most thyroid-expanded clonotypes above 0.001 were also found in blood.

Graves' hyperthyroidism was deemed stable given no ophthalmopathy progression within 18 months. Participants, patients aged 18 to 65, had newly diagnosed hyperthyroidism with a duration under 2 months. This chain uses TRBV2 with TRBJ1-1; TRBD1 is a possible D gene (6 bases). Sample: peripheral blood or thyroid tissue (not recorded which). The sequence derives from a woman under 30 with Graves' hyperthyroidism. Here the CDR3 reads CATSRGGGFEAFF. The CDR3 DNA follows: TGTGCCACCTCAAGGGGGGGGGGGTTCGAAGCTTTCTTT.